A selection of T cell receptor beta chains follows, all from one sample in a study of Graves' ophthalmopathy and Graves' hyperthyroidism. TCRdb re-called the multiplex PCR reads through MiXCR, storing one row per CDR3 protein. In the table there are 200,000 to 250,000 distinct CDR3 sequences, around 28% of which are singletons. Sequenced input: peripheral blood. The receptor source for this set is a man aged 50 to 60 with Graves' ophthalmopathy. The CDR3 runs from the conserved cysteine through the conserved F or W. Fields, in order: D gene, J gene, V gene, clone size, CDR3 DNA, CDR3 protein. A D gene is named only where the DNA matches it firmly. Expanded clones are given a class, and other clones once, few, many or no size at all.

- | TRBJ2-5 | TRBV16 | - | TGTGCCAGCAGCAAAGGGTCGGAAGAGACCCAGTACTTC | CASSKGSEETQYF
- | TRBJ2-2 | TRBV9 | many | TGTGCCAGCAGCGTCCTCCCGAACACCGGGGAGCTGTTTTTT | CASSVLPNTGELFF
- | TRBJ1-2 | TRBV9 | - | TGTGCCAGCAGCCCAGGAGGGGTAGGGCATTCCGATGGCTACACCTTC | CASSPGGVGHSDGYTF
- | TRBJ1-2 | TRBV3-1 | many | TGTGCCAGCAGCCAAGATAGGCCAGGCACAGCTAACTATGGCTACACCTTC | CASSQDRPGTANYGYTF
- | TRBJ2-7 | TRBV19 | many | TGTGCCAGTAGTCACGACAGGAGGAGCTCCTACGAGCAGTACTTC | CASSHDRRSSYEQYF
- | TRBJ1-5 | TRBV2 | many | TGTGCCAGCAGTGATGGGTCAGGGAAGGGCAATCAGCCCCAGCATTTT | CASSDGSGKGNQPQHF
- | TRBJ2-5 | TRBV2 | many | TGTGCCAGCAGTGGGGACCGGGGAACCCAGTACTTC | CASSGDRGTQYF
- | TRBJ2-4 | TRBV6-1 | many | TGTGCCAGCACCAAAGACGCACTGCTGCGGTACTTC | CASTKDALLRYF
TRBD2 | TRBJ2-7 | TRBV6-2/TRBV6-3 | once | TGTGCCAGCAGCCGGCCCTCTCAACGGCGGGAGGGCCGCTCCTACGAGCAGTACTTC | CASSRPSQRREGRSYEQYF
- | TRBJ2-5 | TRBV12-3/TRBV12-4 | many | TGTGCCAGCAGCACCGTCCGGGAACGTTATCAAGAGACCCAGTACTTC | CASSTVRERYQETQYF
TRBD2 | TRBJ2-7 | TRBV3-1 | many | TGTGCCAGCAGCCAAACCAGCGGGGCGACGAGCTCCTACGAGCAGTACTTC | CASSQTSGATSSYEQYF
- | TRBJ1-1 | TRBV28 | - | TGTGCCAGCAGTCGCCCCCCATTGAACACTGAAGCTTTCTTT | CASSRPPLNTEAFF
- | TRBJ1-5 | TRBV6-5 | - | TGTGCCAGCAGTTACCGCAGTGCGAATCAGCCCCAGCATTTT | CASSYRSANQPQHF
TRBD2 | TRBJ2-5 | TRBV6-2/TRBV6-3 | - | TGTGCCAGCAGTTCACGGGGACTACAAGAGACCCAGTACTTC | CASSSRGLQETQYF
- | TRBJ1-3 | TRBV7-2 | - | TGTGCCAGCAGCTTAGTCGCAGCTTCCTCTGGAAACACCATATATTTT | CASSLVAASSGNTIYF
- | TRBJ2-2 | TRBV29-1 | many | TGCAGCGTTGAAGATCTTTGGGGAACGAACACCGGGGAGCTGTTTTTT | CSVEDLWGTNTGELFF
- | TRBJ1-2 | TRBV28 | - | TGTGCCAGCAGTTTATCGGTGACAGAAGATGGCTACACCTTC | CASSLSVTEDGYTF
- | TRBJ2-7 | TRBV12-3/TRBV12-4 | many | TGTGCCAGCAGTTTAAGGGGTTCCCACGAGCAGTACTTC | CASSLRGSHEQYF
TRBD2 | TRBJ2-5 | TRBV7-8 | many | TGTGCCAGCAGCTTAGCTCTAGCGGGAGGGCCTAGGGGAGAGACCCAGTACTTC | CASSLALAGGPRGETQYF
TRBD2 | TRBJ2-2 | TRBV28 | many | TGTGCCAGCAGTTCCTACCCGTCGGGGAGGGCCGGGGAGCTGTTTTTT | CASSSYPSGRAGELFF
- | TRBJ1-1 | TRBV6-5 | - | TGTGCCAGCAGTTACTCGAGACGGGGGATGACTGAAGCTTTCTTT | CASSYSRRGMTEAFF
- | TRBJ2-7 | TRBV29-1 | - | TGCAGCGTTGAAGGCCGGGACTGGGGTACAAGGGAGCAGTACTTC | CSVEGRDWGTREQYF
- | TRBJ2-7 | TRBV28 | many | TGTGCCGTTACTAACTCCTACGAGCAGTACTTC | CAVTNSYEQYF
TRBD2 | TRBJ2-7 | TRBV12-3/TRBV12-4 | many | TGTGCCAGCAGTCCTAGCGGGAGCCTTTCCTACGAGCAGTACTTC | CASSPSGSLSYEQYF
- | TRBJ2-7 | TRBV6-2/TRBV6-3 | many | TGTGCCAGCAGTTACTCCAAGGAAGGAGGCGAGCAGTACTTC | CASSYSKEGGEQYF
TRBD2 | TRBJ2-7 | TRBV20-1 | many | TGCAGTGCTAGAGCGAATAGCGGGAATCCCTACGAGCAGTACTTC | CSARANSGNPYEQYF
TRBD2 | TRBJ2-2 | TRBV12-3/TRBV12-4 | many | TGTGCCAGCAGGCAAGCGGGAAGGGCCGGGGAGCTGTTTTTT | CASRQAGRAGELFF
TRBD2 | TRBJ2-2 | TRBV9 | - | TGTGCCAGCAGCCCCAGGACTAGCGGTCACTCCCGGGGGGAGCTGTTTTTT | CASSPRTSGHSRGELFF
TRBD2 | TRBJ2-5 | TRBV2 | many | TGTGCCAGCAGCGGTGGACTAGGACAAGAGACCCAGTACTTC | CASSGGLGQETQYF
- | TRBJ2-2 | TRBV7-8 | many | TGTGCCAGCAGCGGATCTATCACCGGGGAGCTGTTTTTT | CASSGSITGELFF
- | TRBJ1-2 | TRBV3-1 | many | TGTGCCAGCAGCCCCGGCATAGGGAACTATGGCTACACCTTC | CASSPGIGNYGYTF
- | TRBJ2-7 | TRBV20-1 | many | TGCAGTGCTCAAGCCCCAGCTTCCTACGAGCAGTACTTC | CSAQAPASYEQYF
TRBD1 | TRBJ2-7 | TRBV7-2 | many | TGTGCCAGCAGCCCCCCGGGACAGGCCTACGAGCAGTACTTC | CASSPPGQAYEQYF
TRBD2 | TRBJ2-7 | TRBV4-1 | many | TGCGCCAGCAGCCAGGAGGGACTAGCGTGGGAGCAGTACTTC | CASSQEGLAWEQYF
TRBD2 | TRBJ2-7 | TRBV6-5 | many | TGTGCCAGCAGGGCGGGGGGGGAACCCAGGGAACGCGAGCAGTACTTC | CASRAGGEPREREQYF
TRBD1 | TRBJ1-2 | TRBV5-1 | many | TGCGCCAGCAGCCGATGGGACAGGTTAAGTGGCTACACCTTC | CASSRWDRLSGYTF
TRBD2 | TRBJ2-7 | TRBV7-8 | - | TGTGCCAGCAGCTCGAGAAGACTAGCGGGAGATGAGCAGTACTTC | CASSSRRLAGDEQYF
- | TRBJ2-5 | TRBV28 | many | TGTGCCAGCAGTTTAGCGTTCGTGGACCAAGAGACCCAGTACTTC | CASSLAFVDQETQYF
TRBD1 | TRBJ1-1 | TRBV7-8 | - | TGTGCCAGCAGCCCTGACAGGGACCCCTCGTACACTGAAGCTTTCTTT | CASSPDRDPSYTEAFF
- | TRBJ2-7 | TRBV7-2 | - | TGTGCCAGCAGCTTGACAGAGTGGGAGTACGAGCAGTACTTC | CASSLTEWEYEQYF
- | TRBJ1-1 | TRBV4-2 | many | TGTGCCAGCAGCCAAGATTTGGAGAACACTGAAGCTTTCTTT | CASSQDLENTEAFF
- | TRBJ2-5 | TRBV27 | - | TGTGCCAGCAGTGAGGGACATTTTCAAGAGACCCAGTACTTC | CASSEGHFQETQYF
- | TRBJ2-7 | TRBV5-5 | many | TGTGCCAGCAGCCCACGGGCGGAGTACGAGCAGTACTTC | CASSPRAEYEQYF
- | TRBJ1-1 | TRBV4-2 | - | TGTGCCAGCAGTGATTCCAGATCAAACACTGAAGCTTTCTTT | CASSDSRSNTEAFF
TRBD2 | TRBJ2-7 | TRBV27 | few | TGTGCCAGCAGCCGCGTCCGGGAGGCCTACGAGCAGTACTTC | CASSRVREAYEQYF